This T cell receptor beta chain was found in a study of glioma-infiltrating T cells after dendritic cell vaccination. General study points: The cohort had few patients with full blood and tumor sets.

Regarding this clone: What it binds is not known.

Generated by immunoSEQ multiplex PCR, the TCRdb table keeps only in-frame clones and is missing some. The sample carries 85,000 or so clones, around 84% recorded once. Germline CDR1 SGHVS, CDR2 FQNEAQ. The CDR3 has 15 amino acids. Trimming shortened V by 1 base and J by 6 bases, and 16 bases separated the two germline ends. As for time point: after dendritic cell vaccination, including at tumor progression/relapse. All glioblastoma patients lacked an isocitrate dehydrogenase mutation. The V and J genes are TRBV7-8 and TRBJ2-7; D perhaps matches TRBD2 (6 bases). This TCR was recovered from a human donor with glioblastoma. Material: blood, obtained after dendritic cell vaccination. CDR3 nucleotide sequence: TGTGCCAGCAGCTTAGTCCCAGGAGGGGCCCTCGAGCAGTACTTC. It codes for CASSLVPGGALEQYF.